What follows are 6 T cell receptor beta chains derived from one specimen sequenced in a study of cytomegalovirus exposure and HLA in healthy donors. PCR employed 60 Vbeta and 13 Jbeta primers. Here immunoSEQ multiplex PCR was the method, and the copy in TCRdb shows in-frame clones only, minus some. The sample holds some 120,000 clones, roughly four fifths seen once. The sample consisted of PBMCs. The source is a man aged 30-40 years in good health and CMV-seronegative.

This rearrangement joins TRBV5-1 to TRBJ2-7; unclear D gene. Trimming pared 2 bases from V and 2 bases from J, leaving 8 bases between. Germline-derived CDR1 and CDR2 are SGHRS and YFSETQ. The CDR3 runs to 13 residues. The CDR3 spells CASSFRGTYEQYF. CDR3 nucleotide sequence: TGCGCCAGCAGCTTTAGAGGTACCTACGAGCAGTACTTC.

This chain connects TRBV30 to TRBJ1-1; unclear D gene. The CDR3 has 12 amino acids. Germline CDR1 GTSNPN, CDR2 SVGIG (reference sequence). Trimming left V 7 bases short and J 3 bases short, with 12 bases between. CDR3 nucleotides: TGTGCCTCCAATAGCGAGGACACTGAAGCTTTCTTT. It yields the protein CASNSEDTEAFF. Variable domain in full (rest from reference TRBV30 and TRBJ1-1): SQTIHQWPATLVQPVGSPLSLECTVEGTSNPNLYWYRQAAGRGLQLLFYSVGIGQISSEVPQNLSASRPQDRQFILSSKKLLLSDSGFYLCASNSEDTEAFFGQGTRLTVV.

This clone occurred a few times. The CDR3 protein is CATSSGYVEQFF. The CDR3 DNA reads as TGTGCCACCAGTAGCGGGTATGTTGAGCAGTTCTTC. The chain carries TRBV19 and TRBJ2-1, with 7 bases fitting TRBD2. In germline, CDR1 is LNHDA, CDR2 SQIVND (reference sequence). V shed 10 bases, J shed 9 bases, and the junction held 9 bases outside the gene matches. This CDR3 has 12 amino acids.

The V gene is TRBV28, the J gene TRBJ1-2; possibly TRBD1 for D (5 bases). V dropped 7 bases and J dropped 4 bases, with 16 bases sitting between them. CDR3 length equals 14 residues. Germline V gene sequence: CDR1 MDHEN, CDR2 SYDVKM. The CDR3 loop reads CASTQAGEGYGYTF. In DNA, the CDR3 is TGTGCCAGCACCCAAGCGGGGGAAGGCTATGGCTACACCTTC.

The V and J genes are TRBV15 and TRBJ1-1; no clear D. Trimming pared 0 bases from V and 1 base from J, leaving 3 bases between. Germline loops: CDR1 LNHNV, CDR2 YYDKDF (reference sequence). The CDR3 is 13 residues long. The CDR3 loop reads CATSRDRNTEAFF. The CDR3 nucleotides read TGTGCCACCAGCAGAGATCGGAACACTGAAGCTTTCTTT.

The CDR3: CASGLAGAVGAGELFF. The CDR3 nucleotides are TGTGCCAGCGGGCTAGCGGGAGCGGTGGGGGCCGGGGAGCTGTTTTTT. The chain combines TRBV27 with TRBJ2-2; TRBD2 aligns across 10 bases. CDR3 size: 16 residues. The V and J ends lost 8 bases and 6 bases, in that order; junction bases with no gene match: 12. Germline loops: CDR1 MNHEY, CDR2 SMNVEV (reference sequence).